Reported below is one TCR beta chain. Its recognized antigen is unknown. Base qualities are not recorded, but no much larger clone differs from it by a single base. The sample comes from a study of identical twins (dated by TCRdb to 2016 to 2017). About the study as a whole: To test whether fetal clonotypes persist, the study used deep sequencing on TCR alpha and beta repertoires from monozygotic twins, unrelated adults of various ages, and cord blood. To rule out contamination, the twin experiments were replicated at different times with different library preparation protocols.

Findings and caveats that apply to the study as a whole: Excess twin sharing in beta out-of-frame sequences was weaker because fewer shared sequences lowered the signal-to-noise ratio. Invariant T cells such as MAIT and iNKT could partly confound zero-insertion analyses, though diverse VJ usage argued against this for most clonotypes. Compared with coincidental sharing between unrelated individuals, an excess of low generation-probability sequences was observed among out-of-frame TCR alpha sequences shared between twins. In monozygotic twins, out-of-frame TCR alpha sharing was systematically underestimated by recombination models, although the models agreed with sharing between unrelated individuals. Fewer insertions were carried by abundant cord blood beta clonotypes; a weaker similar trend was observed in young adult naive repertoires, while no such trend was observed in memory repertoires. Conclusions relied on cross-sectional statistical analysis, since the same donors could not be followed over many years.

Every donor in the study was a healthy Caucasian. Miltenyi CD45RO+ enrichment and human naive T-cell isolation kits were used to isolate memory (CD45RO+) and naive T cells from PBMC. The library came from 5' RACE. The run used an Illumina HiSeq 2000. A universal primer binding site was added through template switching, and the final cDNA carried a unique molecular identifier so that TCR cDNA molecules could be counted accurately. Specific primers in the conserved constant-segment region were used to synthesize first-strand cDNA for TCR alpha and beta chains. To control for contamination, each cDNA library was double barcoded with a SMART-Mk sample barcode plus Illumina barcodes. TruSeq adapter sequences, together with Illumina sample barcodes, were added in two successive PCR steps. The TCR alpha and beta cDNA libraries were sequenced on the Illumina HiSeq platform using custom primers. Per the original workflow: Unique molecular identifiers were extracted from raw reads with MiGEC, and CDR3 positions were determined with MiXCR. For each individual, recombination models were inferred using an EM algorithm with the repgenHMM and IGoR tools. The tcR package in R was used for shared clonotype analysis, with sharing normalized by the product of cloneset sizes. To study raw recombination free of thymic and clonal selection effects, out-of-frame nonproductive sequences were analyzed. Using fastp at Q25 and MiXCR, TCRdb reprocessed the public reads and kept productive beta chains. Each CDR3 protein gets just one entry, which takes the most common genes and DNA from the rows behind it. What appears here as the V and J calls and clone size reflects TCRdb's work, not the paper's. The sample contains 200,000 to 250,000 distinct CDR3 sequences, roughly a tenth of them found a single time. The ten largest make up about a tenth of the sample.

This TCR was recovered from a man aged 45-65 years in good health. Input material: memory T cells sorted from blood. The sample's cell subset or site label, decoded: CD45RO+ enriched T cells.

Here the CDR3 is given as CASSPHGLAGPNEQFF. Read as DNA, the sequence is TGTGCCAGCAGCCCTCACGGACTAGCGGGGCCCAATGAGCAGTTCTTC. The sequence links TRBV7-8 to TRBJ2-1; TRBD2 fits 12 bases in the junction. According to the germline V gene, CDR1 reads SGHVS and CDR2 reads FQNEAQ. V is pruned by 5 bases and J by 6 bases, leaving 8 bases of the junction without a gene match. The CDR3 sequence holds 16 residues, the cysteine and phenylalanine included. Here the CDR3 DNA is all that survives: 48 bases in frame from base 1.